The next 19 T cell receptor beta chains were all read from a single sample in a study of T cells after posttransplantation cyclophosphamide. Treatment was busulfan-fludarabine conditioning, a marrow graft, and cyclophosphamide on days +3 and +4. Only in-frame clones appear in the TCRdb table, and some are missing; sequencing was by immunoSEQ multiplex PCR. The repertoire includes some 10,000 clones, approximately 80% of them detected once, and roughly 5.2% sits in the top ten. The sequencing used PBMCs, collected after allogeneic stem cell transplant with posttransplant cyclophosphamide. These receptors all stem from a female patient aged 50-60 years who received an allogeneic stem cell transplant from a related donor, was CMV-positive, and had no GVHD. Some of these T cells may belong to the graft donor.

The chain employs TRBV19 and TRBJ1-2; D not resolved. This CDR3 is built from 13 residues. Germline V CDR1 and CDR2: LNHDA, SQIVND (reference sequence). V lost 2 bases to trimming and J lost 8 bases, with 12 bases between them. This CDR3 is CASSINQGGGYTF. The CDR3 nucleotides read TGTGCCAGTAGTATAAACCAAGGAGGGGGCTACACCTTC.

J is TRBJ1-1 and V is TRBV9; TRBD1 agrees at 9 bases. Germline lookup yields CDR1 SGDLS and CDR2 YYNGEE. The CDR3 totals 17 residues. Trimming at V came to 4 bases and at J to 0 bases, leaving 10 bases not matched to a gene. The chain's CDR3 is CASSPRLGQGLNTEAFF. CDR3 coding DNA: TGTGCCAGCAGCCCGCGCCTTGGACAGGGGCTGAACACTGAAGCTTTCTTT.

CDR3 nucleotide sequence: TGCGCCAGCAGCCAAGATAAGGGACAGATATACAATGAGCAGTTCTTC. It codes for CASSQDKGQIYNEQFF. This chain links TRBV4-3 with TRBJ2-1, with 7 positions matching TRBD1. After removal of 0 bases from V and 4 bases from J, the junction contained 6 bases not matched to a gene. This CDR3 has 16 amino acids. The germline V gene has CDR1 LGHNA and CDR2 YSLEER.

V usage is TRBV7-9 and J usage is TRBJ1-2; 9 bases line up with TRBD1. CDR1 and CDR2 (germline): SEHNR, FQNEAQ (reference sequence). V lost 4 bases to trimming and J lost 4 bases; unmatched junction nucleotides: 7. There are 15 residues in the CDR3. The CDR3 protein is CASSSPGTGTYGYTF. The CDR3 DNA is TGTGCCAGCAGCTCACCCGGGACAGGGACCTATGGCTACACCTTC.

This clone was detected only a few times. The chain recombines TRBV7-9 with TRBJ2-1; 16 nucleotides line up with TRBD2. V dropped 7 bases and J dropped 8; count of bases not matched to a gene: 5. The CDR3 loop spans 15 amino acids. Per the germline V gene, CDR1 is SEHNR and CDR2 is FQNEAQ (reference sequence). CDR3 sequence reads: CASTYGTSGGDEQFF. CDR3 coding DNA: TGTGCCAGCACCTATGGGACTAGCGGGGGGGATGAGCAGTTCTTC.

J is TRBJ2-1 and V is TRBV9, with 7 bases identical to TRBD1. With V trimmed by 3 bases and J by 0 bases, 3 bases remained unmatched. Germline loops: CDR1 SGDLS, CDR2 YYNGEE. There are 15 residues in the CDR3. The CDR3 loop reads CASSAGGSSYNEQFF. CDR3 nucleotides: TGTGCCAGCAGCGCAGGGGGAAGCTCCTACAATGAGCAGTTCTTC.

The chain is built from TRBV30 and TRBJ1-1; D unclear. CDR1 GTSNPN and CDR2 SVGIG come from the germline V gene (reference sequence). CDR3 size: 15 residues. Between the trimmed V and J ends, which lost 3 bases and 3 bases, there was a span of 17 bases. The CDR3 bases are TGTGCCTGGAGCCTCCCGGTCGGGGTAGACACTGAAGCTTTCTTT. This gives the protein CAWSLPVGVDTEAFF.

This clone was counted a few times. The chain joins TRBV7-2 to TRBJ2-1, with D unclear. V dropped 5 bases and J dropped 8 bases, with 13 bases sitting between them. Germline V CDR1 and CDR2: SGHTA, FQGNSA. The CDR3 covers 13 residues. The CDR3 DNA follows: TGTGCCAGCAGCCTAACCACGGTGGATGAGCAGTTCTTC. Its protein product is CASSLTTVDEQFF.

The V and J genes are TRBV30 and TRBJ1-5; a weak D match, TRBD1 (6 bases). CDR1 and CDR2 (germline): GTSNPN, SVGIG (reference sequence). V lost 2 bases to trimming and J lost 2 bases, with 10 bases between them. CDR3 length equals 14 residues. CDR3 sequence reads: CAWSKGVGNQPQHF. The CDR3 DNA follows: TGTGCCTGGAGTAAGGGGGTGGGCAATCAGCCCCAGCATTTT.

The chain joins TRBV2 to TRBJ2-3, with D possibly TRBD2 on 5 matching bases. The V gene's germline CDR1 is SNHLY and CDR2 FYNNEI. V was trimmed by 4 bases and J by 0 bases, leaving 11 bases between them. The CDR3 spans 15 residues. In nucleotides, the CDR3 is TGTGCCAGCAGTGGCAATAGCGTTAGCACAGATACGCAGTATTTT. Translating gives CASSGNSVSTDTQYF.

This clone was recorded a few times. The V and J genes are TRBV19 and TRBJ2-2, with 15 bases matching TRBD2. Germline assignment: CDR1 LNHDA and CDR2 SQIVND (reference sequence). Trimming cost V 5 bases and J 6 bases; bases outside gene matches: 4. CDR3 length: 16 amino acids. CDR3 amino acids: CASSAGLAGGAGELFF. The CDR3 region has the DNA TGTGCCAGTAGTGCGGGACTAGCGGGGGGTGCCGGGGAGCTGTTTTTT.

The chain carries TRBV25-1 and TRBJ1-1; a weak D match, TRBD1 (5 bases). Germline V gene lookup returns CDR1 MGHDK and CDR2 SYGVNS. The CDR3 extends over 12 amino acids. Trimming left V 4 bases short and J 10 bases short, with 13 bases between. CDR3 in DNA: TGTGCCAGCAGTGTTATGTGGGGGGTAGCTTTCTTT. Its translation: CASSVMWGVAFF.

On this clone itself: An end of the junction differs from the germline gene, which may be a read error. CDR3 sequence (DNA): TGTGCCAGATCGACATCAGCAGGCTATGGCCACACCTTC. It codes for CARSTSAGYGHTF. V usage is TRBV6-1 and J usage is TRBJ1-2; D remains ambiguous. The germline V gene encodes CDR1 MNHNS and CDR2 SASEGT. The length of the CDR3 is 13 residues.

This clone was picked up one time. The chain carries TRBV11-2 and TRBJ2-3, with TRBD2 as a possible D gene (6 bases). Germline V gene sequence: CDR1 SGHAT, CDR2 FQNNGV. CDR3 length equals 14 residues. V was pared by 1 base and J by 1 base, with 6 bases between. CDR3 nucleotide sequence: TGTGCCAGCAGCTTAGGGGGGGGCACAGATACGCAGTATTTT. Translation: CASSLGGGTDTQYF. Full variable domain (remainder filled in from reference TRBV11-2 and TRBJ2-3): EAGVAQSPRYKIIEKRQSVAFWCNPISGHATLYWYQQILGQGPKLLIQFQNNGVVDDSQLPKDRFSAERLKGVDSTLKIQPAKLEDSAVYLCASSLGGGTDTQYFGPGTRLTVL.

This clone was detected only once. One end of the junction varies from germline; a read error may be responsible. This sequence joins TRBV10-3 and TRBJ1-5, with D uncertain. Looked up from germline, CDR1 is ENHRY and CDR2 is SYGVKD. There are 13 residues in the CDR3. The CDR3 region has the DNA TGTGCCACCAGTGAGAGGGAGAATCAGCCCCAGCATTTT. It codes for CATSERENQPQHF.

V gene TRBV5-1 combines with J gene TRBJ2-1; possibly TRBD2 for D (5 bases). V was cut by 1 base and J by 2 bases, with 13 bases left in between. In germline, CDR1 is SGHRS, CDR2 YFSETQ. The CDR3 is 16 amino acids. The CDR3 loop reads CASSLSPGIAYNEQFF. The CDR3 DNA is TGCGCCAGCAGCTTGAGCCCGGGGATAGCCTACAATGAGCAGTTCTTC.

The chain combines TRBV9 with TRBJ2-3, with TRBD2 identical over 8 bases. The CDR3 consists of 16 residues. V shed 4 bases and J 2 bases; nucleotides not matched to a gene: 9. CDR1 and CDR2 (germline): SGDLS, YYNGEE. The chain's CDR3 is CASSLTAGDFTDTQYF. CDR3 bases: TGTGCCAGCAGCTTAACAGCGGGGGACTTCACAGATACGCAGTATTTT.

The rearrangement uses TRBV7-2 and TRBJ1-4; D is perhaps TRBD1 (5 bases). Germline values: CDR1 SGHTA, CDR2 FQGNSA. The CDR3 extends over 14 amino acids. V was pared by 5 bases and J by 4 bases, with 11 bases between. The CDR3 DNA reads TGTGCCAGCAGCATCGACAGTTATAATGAAAAACTGTTTTTT. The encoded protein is CASSIDSYNEKLFF.

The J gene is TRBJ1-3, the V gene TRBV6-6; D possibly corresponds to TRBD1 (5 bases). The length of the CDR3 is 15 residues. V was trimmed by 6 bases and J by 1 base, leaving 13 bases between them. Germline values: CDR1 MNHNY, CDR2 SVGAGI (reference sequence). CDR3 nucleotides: TGTGCCAGCAGCCCTCGCGGGGGGTCTGGAAACACCATATATTTT. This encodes CASSPRGGSGNTIYF.